This T cell receptor (beta chain) was recorded in a study of blood T cell repertoires in COVID-19. The wider study: The study drew acute and convalescent COVID-19 samples from the United States, Italy and Spain. PBMCs, B-cell-depleted T cells, or T cells were the source of the cDNA or gDNA that made up the material.

Authors' analysis steps: Reference gene primer amplification in the assay estimated nucleated cell counts. This table comes from immunoSEQ multiplex PCR, and its TCRdb copy is limited to in-frame clones, with some not included. The DNA was the basis for D and trimming; V, J and clone size are from that table. The sample holds around 100,000 clones, 69% seen once. Germline CDR1 and CDR2: SGHAT and FQNNGV. This CDR3 is built from 12 residues. V gave up 2 bases and J gave up 5 bases, with 5 bases separating them. This clonotype was obtained from an elderly man with acute or convalescent COVID-19. Sequenced material: peripheral blood. The chain employs TRBV11-2 and TRBJ2-3; perhaps TRBD1 as D (5 bases). CDR3 in DNA: TGTGCCAGCAGCTTACAGGGAGATACGCAGTATTTT. This gives the protein CASSLQGDTQYF.